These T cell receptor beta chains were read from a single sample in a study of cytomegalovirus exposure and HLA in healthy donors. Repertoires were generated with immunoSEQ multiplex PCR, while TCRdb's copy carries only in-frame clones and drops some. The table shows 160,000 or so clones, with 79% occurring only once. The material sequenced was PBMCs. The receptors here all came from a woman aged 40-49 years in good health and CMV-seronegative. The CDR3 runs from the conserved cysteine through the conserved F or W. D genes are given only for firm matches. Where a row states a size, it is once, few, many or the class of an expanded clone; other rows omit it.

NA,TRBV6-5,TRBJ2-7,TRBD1,CASSYLGQGAYEQYF,TGTGCCAGCAGTTACCTAGGACAGGGCGCCTACGAGCAGTACTTC
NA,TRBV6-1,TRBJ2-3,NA,CASSSGGLGTDTQYF,TGTGCCAGCAGTTCAGGGGGGCTAGGCACAGATACGCAGTATTTT
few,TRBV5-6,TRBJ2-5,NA,CASSIQETQYF,TGTGCCAGCAGCATACAAGAGACCCAGTACTTC
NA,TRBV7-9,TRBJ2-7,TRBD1,CASSPTGQSAYEQYF,TGTGCCAGCAGCCCCACGGGACAGTCGGCCTACGAGCAGTACTTC
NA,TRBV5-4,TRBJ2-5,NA,CASSLATDQETQYF,TGTGCCAGCAGCTTGGCGACAGATCAAGAGACCCAGTACTTC
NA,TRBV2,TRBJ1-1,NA,CASSRVNEAFF,TGTGCCAGCTCGAGGGTCAACGAAGCTTTCTTT
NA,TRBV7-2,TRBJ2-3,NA,CASSPSANTDTQYF,TGTGCCAGCAGCCCGTCCGCGAACACAGATACGCAGTATTTT
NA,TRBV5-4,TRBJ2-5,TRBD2,CASSTTSGQKTQYF,TGTGCCAGCAGCACCACTAGCGGGCAAAAGACCCAGTACTTC
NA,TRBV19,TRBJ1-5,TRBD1,CASSIVGGPQPQHF,TGTGCCAGTAGTATAGTAGGGGGCCCTCAGCCCCAGCATTTT
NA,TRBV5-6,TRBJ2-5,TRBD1,CASSLELVPGQGGTQYF,TGTGCCAGCAGCTTGGAACTAGTCCCGGGACAGGGGGGGACCCAGTACTTC
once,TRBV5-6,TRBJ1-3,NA,CASSWGWGGAGNTIYF,TGTGCCAGCAGCTGGGGCTGGGGGGGCGCTGGAAACACCATATATTTT
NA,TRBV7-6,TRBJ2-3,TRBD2,CASSSSGTSSDTQYF,TGTGCCAGCAGCTCATCCGGGACTAGCTCAGATACGCAGTATTTT
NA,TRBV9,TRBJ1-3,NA,CASSVASRGAIDSGNTIYF,TGTGCCAGCAGCGTAGCCTCCCGCGGGGCCATTGACTCTGGAAACACCATATATTTT
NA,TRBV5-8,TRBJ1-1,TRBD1,CASSLGARGRTEAFF,TGTGCCAGCAGCTTGGGCGCCAGGGGGAGGACTGAAGCTTTCTTT
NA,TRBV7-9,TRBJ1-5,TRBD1,CASSLDRGPNQPQHF,TGTGCCAGCAGCTTAGACAGGGGGCCCAATCAGCCCCAGCATTTT
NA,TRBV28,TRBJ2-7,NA,CASTLTQQGNYEQYF,TGTGCCAGCACCCTAACCCAACAGGGTAACTACGAGCAGTACTTC
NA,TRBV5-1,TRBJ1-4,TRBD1,CASSLRGTDHEKLFF,TGCGCCAGCAGCCTAAGGGGGACAGACCATGAAAAACTGTTTTTT
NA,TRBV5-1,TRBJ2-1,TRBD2,CASSFLAGGENEQFF,TGCGCCAGCAGCTTTCTAGCGGGGGGGGAGAATGAGCAGTTCTTC
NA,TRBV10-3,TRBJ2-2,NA,CAISEKGSPGELFF,TGTGCCATCAGTGAAAAGGGGTCCCCCGGGGAGCTGTTTTTT
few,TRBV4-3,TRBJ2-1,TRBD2,CASSQGRLAINEQFF,TGCGCCAGCAGCCAAGGGAGACTAGCGATTAATGAGCAGTTCTTC
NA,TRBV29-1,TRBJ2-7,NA,CSVGLAEKSYEQYF,TGCAGCGTTGGTCTAGCTGAGAAATCCTACGAGCAGTACTTC
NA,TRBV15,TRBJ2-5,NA,CATSRDRQRQETQYF,TGTGCCACCAGCAGAGATCGGCAGCGACAAGAGACCCAGTACTTC
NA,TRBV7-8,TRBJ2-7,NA,CASSFIHQAYEQYF,TGTGCCAGCAGCTTTATCCACCAGGCCTACGAGCAGTACTTC
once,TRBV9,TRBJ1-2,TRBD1,CASSVGQGNNYGYTF,TGTGCCAGCAGCGTGGGACAGGGCAATAACTATGGCTACACCTTC
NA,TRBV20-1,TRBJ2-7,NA,CSATQGGEQYF,TGCAGTGCCACACAGGGTGGCGAGCAGTACTTC
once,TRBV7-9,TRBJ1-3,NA,CASSYPGGNTIYF,TGTGCCAGCAGCTATCCGGGGGGAAACACCATATATTTT
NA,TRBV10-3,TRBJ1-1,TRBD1,CAISEQGDTEAFF,TGTGCCATCAGTGAACAGGGGGACACTGAAGCTTTCTTT
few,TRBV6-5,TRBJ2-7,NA,CASRAASYEQYF,TGTGCCAGCAGGGCCGCTAGCTACGAGCAGTACTTC
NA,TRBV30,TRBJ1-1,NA,CAWSAGGNTEAFF,TGTGCCTGGAGTGCGGGGGGGAACACTGAAGCTTTCTTT
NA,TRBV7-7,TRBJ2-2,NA,CASSHDRQSGELFF,TGTGCTAGCAGTCATGACAGGCAGTCCGGGGAGCTGTTTTTT
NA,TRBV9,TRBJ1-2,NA,CASSASNRVDGYTF,TGTGCCAGCAGCGCCAGTAACAGGGTGGATGGCTACACCTTC
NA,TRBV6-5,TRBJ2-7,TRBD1,CASSYGTGIGEQYF,TGTGCCAGCAGTTACGGGACAGGTATTGGCGAGCAGTACTTC
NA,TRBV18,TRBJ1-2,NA,CASSPGSQVFSYTF,TGTGCCAGCTCACCAGGGTCGCAGGTTTTTAGCTACACCTTC
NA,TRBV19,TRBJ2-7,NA,CASSMNRVGYEQYF,TGTGCCAGTAGTATGAACAGGGTGGGCTACGAGCAGTACTTC
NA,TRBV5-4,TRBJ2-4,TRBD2,CASSSGGATKNIQYF,TGTGCCAGCAGCTCCGGGGGGGCGACCAAAAACATTCAGTACTTC
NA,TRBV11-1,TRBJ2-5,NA,CASSLNGRGTIQETQYF,TGTGCCAGCAGCTTAAATGGGAGGGGGACAATCCAAGAGACCCAGTACTTC
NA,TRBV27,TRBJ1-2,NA,CASSLSGGEGYTF,TGTGCCAGCAGTTTAAGCGGGGGCGAAGGCTACACCTTC
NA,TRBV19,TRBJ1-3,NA,CASSIDRTESSGNTIYF,TGTGCCAGTAGTATAGATCGGACAGAATCCTCTGGAAACACCATATATTTT
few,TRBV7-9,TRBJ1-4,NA,CASSFSEKLFF,TGTGCCAGCAGCTTTAGTGAAAAACTGTTTTTT
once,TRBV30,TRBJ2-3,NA,CAWRVRGTDTQYF,TGTGCCTGGAGGGTCAGGGGAACAGATACGCAGTATTTT
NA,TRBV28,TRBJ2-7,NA,CASSNFGSYEQYF,TGTGCCAGCAGCAACTTCGGGTCCTACGAGCAGTACTTC
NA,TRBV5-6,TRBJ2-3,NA,CASSLRRRAATDTQYF,TGTGCCAGCAGCTTGAGGAGACGAGCAGCCACAGATACGCAGTATTTT
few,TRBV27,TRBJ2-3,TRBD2,CASSLLRGREGRGTQYF,TGTGCCAGCAGTCTACTTAGGGGGCGGGAGGGCCGGGGCACGCAGTATTTT
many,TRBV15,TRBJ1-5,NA,CATSRNRDSNQPQHF,TGTGCCACCAGCAGAAACAGGGATAGCAATCAGCCCCAGCATTTT
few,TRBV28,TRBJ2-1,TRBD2,CASSPYSGSSYNEQFF,TGTGCCAGCAGTCCCTATAGCGGGAGCTCCTACAATGAGCAGTTCTTC
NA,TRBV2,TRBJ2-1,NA,CASSERGSNEQFF,TGTGCCAGCAGTGAGAGAGGCAGCAATGAGCAGTTCTTC
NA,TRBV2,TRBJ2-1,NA,CASTVAVNEQFF,TGTGCCAGCACCGTAGCTGTGAATGAGCAGTTCTTC
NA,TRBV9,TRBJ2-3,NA,CASSVGGTPDTQYF,TGTGCCAGCAGCGTAGGCGGGACTCCAGATACGCAGTATTTT
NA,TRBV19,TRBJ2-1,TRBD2,CASSIRLAGGRYNEQFF,TGTGCCAGTAGTATTCGTTTGGCGGGGGGGCGGTACAATGAGCAGTTCTTC
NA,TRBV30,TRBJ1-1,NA,CAWRTETGTEAFF,TGTGCCTGGAGGACGGAGACCGGCACTGAAGCTTTCTTT
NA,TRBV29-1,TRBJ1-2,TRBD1,CSVAPRTGGNYGYTF,TGCAGCGTGGCACCCAGAACAGGGGGCAATTATGGCTACACCTTC
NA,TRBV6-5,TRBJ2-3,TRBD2,CASSGGSQDTQYF,TGTGCCAGCAGCGGGGGGTCCCAAGATACGCAGTATTTT
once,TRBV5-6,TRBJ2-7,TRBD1,CASSTSTGELSYEQYF,TGTGCCAGCAGCACGTCGACAGGGGAACTCTCCTACGAGCAGTACTTC
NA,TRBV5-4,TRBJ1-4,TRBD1,CASSGQGYNEKLFF,TGTGCCAGCAGCGGACAGGGGTATAATGAAAAACTGTTTTTT
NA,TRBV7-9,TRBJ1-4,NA,CASSPVVGLGLFF,TGTGCCAGCAGCCCAGTTGTGGGGCTCGGACTGTTTTTT
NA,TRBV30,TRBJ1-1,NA,CAWRGGENTEAFF,TGTGCCTGGAGAGGAGGGGAGAACACTGAAGCTTTCTTT
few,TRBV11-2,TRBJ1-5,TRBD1,CASSLTGQGFNQPQHF,TGTGCCAGCAGCCTTACAGGACAGGGTTTCAATCAGCCCCAGCATTTT
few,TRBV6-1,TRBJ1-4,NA,CASSLDIGEKLFF,TGTGCCAGCAGTTTGGACATAGGGGAAAAACTGTTTTTT